These 29 T cell receptor beta chains share one sample of origin, sequenced in a study of T-cell reconstitution after alpha-beta-depleted transplantation in children. TCRbeta library construction was performed incorporating unique molecular identifiers. MiXCR, applied by TCRdb to the PCR reads, yields one record per CDR3 protein. The sample has under 750,000 distinct CDR3 sequences, roughly 23% seen once. This specimen consisted of PBMCs, mostly from graft donor cells, obtained 360 days after TCRalphabeta/CD19-depleted stem cell transplant. The receptors originated from a boy under two years old who had a stem cell transplant for acute myeloid leukemia, so the T cells may come from the graft donor.

The rearrangement joins TRBV5-6 to TRBJ1-4; no clear D. Per germline, CDR1 SGHDT and CDR2 YYEEEE. V lost 4 bases and J lost 8, with 15 bases in between. The CDR3 runs to 14 residues. This chain's CDR3 is CASSAPGRYEKLFF. CDR3 sequence (DNA): TGTGCCAGCAGCGCCCCGGGCCGCTACGAAAAACTGTTTTTT.

In its sample, this clonotype was seen many times. The CDR3 region has the DNA TGTGCCAGCAGCTTAAGGCAGGGGGACCAAGAGACCCAGTACTTC. Amino acids: CASSLRQGDQETQYF. This chain links TRBV7-9 with TRBJ2-5, with 7 nucleotides matching TRBD1. The J segment lost 0 bases and the V segment lost 2 bases, leaving 3 bases of the junction unmatched. The CDR3 covers 15 residues. From germline, CDR1 is SEHNR and CDR2 FQNEAQ (reference sequence).

Many counts were recorded for this clonotype. The chain links TRBV6-5 to TRBJ2-2; tentatively, D is TRBD2 (6 bases). V was cut by 6 bases and J by 0 bases, with 11 bases left in between. Germline CDR1 and CDR2: MNHEY and SVGAGI. The CDR3 is made up of 15 amino acids. The chain's CDR3 is CASRWDSANTGELFF. The CDR3 nucleotides are TGTGCCAGCAGGTGGGACTCAGCGAACACCGGGGAGCTGTTTTTT.

This clonotype was detected only a few times. The chain links TRBV4-1 to TRBJ1-6; 9 nucleotides match TRBD1. The CDR3 has 16 amino acids. Per the germline V gene, CDR1 is MGHRA and CDR2 is YSYEKL. Germline trimming cut 0 bases from V and 9 bases from J; bases unmatched to any gene: 6. The chain's CDR3 is CASSQDAGTGFSPLHF. The CDR3 DNA reads as TGCGCCAGCAGCCAAGATGCCGGGACAGGGTTTTCACCCCTCCACTTT.

V usage is TRBV6-5 and J usage is TRBJ2-1; 8 bases are shared with TRBD1. Per the germline V gene, CDR1 is MNHEY and CDR2 is SVGAGI. Trimming cost V 2 bases and J 7 bases; bases outside gene matches: 7. This CDR3 region has 15 residues. The CDR3 sequence: CASSYVPDRENEQFF. Written as DNA, the CDR3 is TGTGCCAGCAGTTACGTGCCGGACAGGGAGAATGAGCAGTTCTTC.

This clonotype was recorded many times. The chain combines TRBV11-3 with TRBJ1-2; 8 nucleotides line up with TRBD1. Germline V gene data show CDR1 as SGHNT and CDR2 as YENEEA. Trimming took 1 base from V and 4 from J; bases not matched to a gene: 14. CDR3 length: 18 residues. This CDR3 is CASSLVPFPGGAGYGYTF. DNA for the CDR3: TGTGCCAGCAGCTTAGTCCCCTTCCCAGGGGGCGCCGGCTATGGCTACACCTTC.

This clonotype was seen ten or more times. This chain connects TRBV15 to TRBJ1-5, with TRBD1 as a possible D gene (6 bases). V was cut by 0 bases and J by 5 bases, with 20 bases left in between. Germline CDR1 reads LNHNV; CDR2 reads YYDKDF (reference sequence). This CDR3 contains 18 residues. Here the CDR3 DNA reads TGTGCCACCAGCAGAGATCGACAGGTGGGCCAGTGGCATCAGCCCCAGCATTTT. It specifies CATSRDRQVGQWHQPQHF.

The V and J genes are TRBV12-3 or TRBV12-4 and TRBJ2-3, with D maybe TRBD2 (7 bases). V lost 3 bases and J lost 6, with 16 bases in between. The CDR3 runs 15 residues. The CDR3 is CASSLENAGADTQYF. The CDR3 DNA is TGTGCCAGCAGTTTGGAGAATGCGGGGGCGGATACGCAGTATTTT.

This clonotype was counted ten times or more. The chain joins TRBV28 to TRBJ2-2, with no clear D. V lost 3 bases and J 1 base, leaving 6 bases between the germline ends. Germline assignment: CDR1 MDHEN and CDR2 SYDVKM. This CDR3 is built from 14 residues. In nucleotides, the CDR3 is TGTGCCAGCAGTTTTCACGGGAACACCGGGGAGCTGTTTTTT. It yields the protein CASSFHGNTGELFF.

This clonotype showed up just a few times. This rearrangement joins TRBV5-1 to TRBJ1-6; TRBD1 is a possible D gene (6 bases). This CDR3 spans 14 amino acids. Germline CDR1 is SGHRS and CDR2 is YFSETQ. Trimming pared 4 bases from V and 10 bases from J, leaving 15 bases between. CDR3 in DNA: TGCGCCAGCAGCCCGGAGGGGGTTAGGTCACCCCTCCACTTT. It translates to CASSPEGVRSPLHF.

This clonotype was counted ten times or more. The rearrangement links TRBV20-1 to TRBJ2-5; D tentatively fits TRBD1 or TRBD2 (7 bases each). V was shortened by 3 bases and J by 5 bases, with 16 bases between the two germline ends. Germline CDR1 is DFQATT and CDR2 is SNEGSKA (reference sequence). The CDR3 covers 14 residues. DNA for the CDR3: TGCAGTGCTAGCTCCAGGGGGGGTCAGGAGACCCAGTACTTC. Residues: CSASSRGGQETQYF.

The chain recombines TRBV4-2 with TRBJ2-3, with unresolved D. This CDR3 has 15 amino acids. V lost 1 base to trimming and J lost 2 bases, with 10 bases between them. Per the germline V gene, CDR1 is LGHNA and CDR2 is YNFKEQ. CDR3 DNA sequence: TGTGCCAGCAGCCAAGGTGGCTATACCACAGATACGCAGTATTTT. Protein: CASSQGGYTTDTQYF.

This clonotype was seen only a few times. The rearrangement joins TRBV19 to TRBJ2-7; 13 nucleotides agree with TRBD2. Germline CDR1 is LNHDA and CDR2 is SQIVND (reference sequence). The V segment lost 4 bases and the J segment 0 bases; nucleotides outside the gene matches: 6. This CDR3 has 17 residues. CDR3 protein: CASSTGLAGHSSYEQYF. Written as DNA, the CDR3 is TGTGCCAGTAGTACGGGACTAGCGGGACACTCCTCCTACGAGCAGTACTTC.

The rearrangement uses TRBV6-5 and TRBJ2-7; D call uncertain. The germline V gene has CDR1 MNHEY and CDR2 SVGAGI. The CDR3 totals 14 residues. Trimming shortened V by 4 bases and J by 2 bases, and 12 bases separated the two germline ends. CDR3 region: CASSSPGRAYEQYF. The CDR3 region has the DNA TGTGCCAGCAGTTCTCCGGGCCGTGCCTACGAGCAGTACTTC.

This clonotype was counted between two and nine times. Since a much larger clone is just one base distant, this may be a read error. The chain joins TRBV28 to TRBJ2-3; D unclear. This CDR3 contains 14 residues. V was trimmed by 1 base and J by 2 bases, leaving 7 bases between them. Looked up from germline, CDR1 is MDHEN and CDR2 is SYDVKM. In DNA, the CDR3 is TGTGCCAGCAGTTTATTGCAGGTCACAGATACGCAGTATTTT. This sequence encodes CASSLLQVTDTQYF.

This chain joins TRBV21-1 and TRBJ1-3; the table's TRBD1 call for D was not verified on the DNA. TRBV21-1 is noted as a pseudogene. The CDR3 has 16 residues. For the CDR3, the DNA is TGTGCCAGCAGGGCACAGGCCGATCGCTCTGGAAACACCATATATTTT. This encodes CASRAQADRSGNTIYF.

This chain uses TRBV7-2 with TRBJ2-5; no reliable D call. V was shortened by 1 base and J by 1 base, with 10 bases between the two germline ends. The length of the CDR3 is 15 residues. CDR1 is SGHTA and CDR2 is FQGNSA in the germline V gene. Here the CDR3 DNA reads TGTGCCAGCAGCTTAGTCGTCGGATCCCAAGAGACCCAGTACTTC. Translation gives CASSLVVGSQETQYF.

The chain couples TRBV7-8 to TRBJ2-1, with 8 positions matching TRBD2. Germline V gene sequence: CDR1 SGHVS, CDR2 FQNEAQ. The V and J ends lost 2 bases and 0 bases, in that order; junction bases with no gene match: 15. The CDR3 covers 20 residues. CDR3 coding DNA: TGTGCCAGCAGCTTATTTATTGGCGGGGGGTCCTTTTACTCCTACAATGAGCAGTTCTTC. It specifies CASSLFIGGGSFYSYNEQFF.

Only a few counts were recorded for this clonotype. In nucleotides, the CDR3 is TGTGCCAGCAGACAGGCTAGCACAGATACGCAGTATTTT. It codes for CASRQASTDTQYF. This rearrangement joins TRBV6-1 to TRBJ2-3; perhaps TRBD1 as D (5 bases). Between the trimmed V and J ends, which lost 6 bases and 0 bases, there was a span of 7 bases. The CDR3 is 13 amino acids. Germline lookup yields CDR1 MNHNS and CDR2 SASEGT.

A few counts support this clonotype. The chain uses TRBV20-1 and TRBJ1-2, with D possibly being TRBD1 (5 bases). V was shortened by 5 bases and J by 8 bases, with 18 bases between the two germline ends. This CDR3 region has 13 residues. CDR1 and CDR2 from the germline V gene are DFQATT and SNEGSKA (reference sequence). DNA of the CDR3: TGCAGTGCTCGTGCCTGGGGCTTGGGAGGCTACACCTTC. Translating it yields CSARAWGLGGYTF.

This clonotype was recorded many times. This chain connects TRBV2 to TRBJ2-7; TRBD2 matches 10 bases. The ends lost 7 bases at V and 3 bases at J; junction bases unmatched: 6. The germline gives CDR1 SNHLY, CDR2 FYNNEI. The CDR3 covers 14 residues. The CDR3 loop is CASTASGGFYEQYF. CDR3 nucleotide sequence: TGTGCCAGCACGGCTAGCGGGGGTTTCTACGAGCAGTACTTC.

This clonotype showed up many times. The rearrangement uses TRBV6-2 or TRBV6-3 and TRBJ2-2; D might be TRBD1 (6 bases). This CDR3 comprises 16 residues. From germline, CDR1 is MNHEY and CDR2 SVGEGT. V dropped 4 bases and J dropped 4 bases, with 16 bases sitting between them. CDR3 loop: CASSFGGPASTGELFF. The CDR3 DNA sequence: TGTGCCAGCAGTTTTGGGGGCCCAGCATCCACCGGGGAGCTGTTTTTT.

This clonotype was counted at least ten times. V is TRBV12-3 or TRBV12-4 and J is TRBJ2-7, with a possible D match to TRBD2 (6 bases). This CDR3 has 15 residues. Trimming shortened V by 7 bases and J by 0 bases, and 16 bases separated the two germline ends. The CDR3 DNA reads TGTGCCAGCACCCCAGGGAGGCTTGGCTCCTACGAGCAGTACTTC. Its translation: CASTPGRLGSYEQYF.

This chain connects TRBV5-6 to TRBJ2-5; possible D gene TRBD2, 6 bases. Trimming took 2 bases from V and 2 from J, leaving 19 bases between them. The CDR3 loop spans 17 amino acids. Germline CDR1 reads SGHDT; CDR2 reads YYEEEE. CDR3 in amino acids: CASSLIVGGSGQETQYF. The DNA of the CDR3 is TGTGCCAGCAGCTTAATTGTGGGGGGAAGCGGGCAAGAGACCCAGTACTTC. The entire variable domain, with the rest obtained from reference TRBV5-6 and TRBJ2-5, is as follows: DAGVTQSPTHLIKTRGQQVTLRCSPKSGHDTVSWYQQALGQGPQFIFQYYEEEERQRGNFPDRFSGHQFPNYSSELNVNALLLGDSALYLCASSLIVGGSGQETQYFGPGTRLLVL.

This clonotype was recorded at least ten times. The V call is TRBV20-1, the J call TRBJ2-3; TRBD2 agrees at 11 bases. The CDR3 covers 13 residues. V dropped 5 bases and J dropped 6; count of bases not matched to a gene: 4. CDR1 is DFQATT, CDR2 SNEGSKA, per germline (reference sequence). CDR3 amino acids: CSACRLAGDTQYF. CDR3 coding DNA: TGCAGTGCTTGCCGACTAGCGGGGGATACGCAGTATTTT.

In its sample, this clonotype was seen many times. The rearrangement uses TRBV20-1 and TRBJ1-2; 8 bases fit TRBD1. CDR1 DFQATT and CDR2 SNEGSKA come from the germline V gene (reference sequence). V was pared by 4 bases and J by 4 bases, with 8 bases of the junction left unmatched. CDR3 length equals 14 residues. The DNA for the CDR3 is TGCAGTGCTATTGACAGGGGCCGGAGCTATGGCTACACCTTC. Translation: CSAIDRGRSYGYTF.

J is TRBJ2-3 and V is TRBV19; TRBD1 or TRBD2 may be the D gene (6 bases each). The CDR3 consists of 16 residues. V lost 1 base and J 5 bases, leaving 16 bases between the germline ends. Germline-derived CDR1 and CDR2 are LNHDA and SQIVND (reference sequence). CDR3 loop: CASSIVSRGQGDTQYF. In nucleotides, the CDR3 is TGTGCCAGTAGTATAGTCTCTCGGGGGCAAGGAGATACGCAGTATTTT.

In this sample, this clonotype turned up a few times. The rearrangement joins TRBV15 to TRBJ2-1; 13 bases match TRBD2. The junction had 11 bases not matched to a gene; V was cut back by 4 bases and J by 8 bases. The CDR3 spans 17 residues. Germline CDR1 LNHNV, CDR2 YYDKDF (reference sequence). CDR3 region: CATSKQTSGGAWHEQFF. CDR3 coding DNA: TGTGCCACCAGCAAACAAACTAGCGGGGGGGCCTGGCATGAGCAGTTCTTC.

This clonotype was counted ten times or more. The chain carries TRBV5-1 and TRBJ2-1, with D possibly TRBD1 on 5 matching bases. The CDR3 runs to 15 residues. The germline V and J ends were trimmed by 4 bases and 2 bases, with 13 bases remaining between them. In germline, CDR1 is SGHRS, CDR2 YFSETQ. The CDR3 DNA sequence: TGCGCCAGCAGCCTTGACAGCCGTGCCTACAATGAGCAGTTCTTC. Translated, it gives CASSLDSRAYNEQFF.